The 31 T cell receptor beta chains listed next were all sequenced from one sample in a study of shared clonotypes between healthy human individuals. Method: immunoSEQ multiplex PCR; TCRdb's copy keeps in-frame clones and lacks some. Of a few million clones in the sample, around 95% were seen once. The sequencing input was naive CD4+ T cells sorted from blood. Subset given: CD45RA+ positively selected. Every receptor here comes from a man younger than 35 in good health.

The rearrangement joins TRBV2 to TRBJ2-2; 10 nucleotides agree with TRBD1. With V trimmed by 3 bases and J by 0 bases, 4 bases remained unmatched. CDR3 size: 17 residues. The germline V gene encodes CDR1 SNHLY and CDR2 FYNNEI. CDR3 residues: CASSDRQGASNTGELFF. The CDR3 DNA follows: TGTGCCAGCAGTGACAGACAGGGGGCTTCGAACACCGGGGAGCTGTTTTTT.

The rearrangement uses TRBV18 and TRBJ2-3; D not resolved. CDR3 length: 16 residues. CDR1 is KGHSH, CDR2 LQKENI, per germline. Trimming shortened V by 6 bases and J by 2 bases, and 18 bases separated the two germline ends. For the CDR3, the DNA is TGTGCCAGCTCTCGATTCGAGAATACCATCACAGATACGCAGTATTTT. Protein product: CASSRFENTITDTQYF.

The V and J genes are TRBV30 and TRBJ2-1; a possible D gene is TRBD2 (6 bases). V was clipped by 4 bases and J by 8 bases, with 21 bases between them. Germline assignment: CDR1 GTSNPN and CDR2 SVGIG (reference sequence). The CDR3 totals 15 residues. In DNA, the CDR3 is TGTGCCTGGACCGAGGGACTCCAACCGAACCATGAGCAGTTCTTC. It is translated as CAWTEGLQPNHEQFF.

The rearrangement uses TRBV11-2 and TRBJ2-3; D remains ambiguous. The CDR3 loop spans 14 amino acids. Germline V gene data show CDR1 as SGHAT and CDR2 as FQNNGV. Trimming took off 0 bases at V and 6 bases at J, with 10 bases between the two ends. CDR3 bases: TGTGCCAGCAGCTTAGATTGGGCGCGGGATACGCAGTATTTT. Translating gives CASSLDWARDTQYF.

V gene TRBV5-1 combines with J gene TRBJ1-1; D is unclear. Per the germline V gene, CDR1 is SGHRS and CDR2 is YFSETQ. CDR3 length equals 16 residues. The ends were cut back, 8 bases at V and 7 bases at J, with 27 bases in the middle. CDR3 sequence: CASRERYGVSEREAFF. As DNA, the CDR3 is TGCGCCAGTCGCGAGAGATACGGGGTAAGTGAGCGTGAAGCTTTCTTT. Complete variable domain (other parts from reference TRBV5-1 and TRBJ1-1): KAGVTQTPRYLIKTRGQQVTLSCSPISGHRSVSWYQQTPGQGLQFLFEYFSETQRNKGNFPGRFSGRQFSNSRSEMNVSTLELGDSALYLCASRERYGVSEREAFFGQGTRLTVV.

In this sample, this clone turned up once. This sequence joins TRBV11-1 and TRBJ1-1; D is undetermined. The CDR3 length is 16 residues. Trimming took off 1 base at V and 0 bases at J, with 12 bases between the two ends. Germline V gives CDR1 SGHAT, CDR2 FQDESV (reference sequence). The CDR3 loop reads CASSLGPEVMNTEAFF. CDR3 DNA: TGTGCCAGCAGCTTAGGGCCGGAAGTCATGAACACTGAAGCTTTCTTT.

The chain carries TRBV30 and TRBJ1-6, with D uncertain. The germline V gene has CDR1 GTSNPN and CDR2 SVGIG (reference sequence). The CDR3 has 11 amino acids. The V gene lost 5 bases and the J gene lost 10 bases, with 9 bases spanning the gap. The DNA for the CDR3 is TGTGCCTGGGGGGTGGAATCACCCCTCCACTTT. It yields the protein CAWGVESPLHF. Supplemented by reference TRBV30 and TRBJ1-6, the full variable domain reads SQTIHQWPATLVQPVGSPLSLECTVEGTSNPNLYWYRQAAGRGLQLLFYSVGIGQISSEVPQNLSASRPQDRQFILSSKKLLLSDSGFYLCAWGVESPLHFGNGTRLTVT.

The chain couples TRBV28 to TRBJ2-7, with TRBD1 identical over 9 bases. Trimming at V came to 5 bases and at J to 3 bases, leaving 8 bases not matched to a gene. This CDR3 spans 15 amino acids. Germline-derived CDR1 and CDR2 are MDHEN and SYDVKM. In nucleotides, the CDR3 is TGTGCCAGCAGTGAACCGGGACAGGGACTCTACGAGCAGTACTTC. As protein: CASSEPGQGLYEQYF.

The chain combines TRBV19 with TRBJ2-7, with 11 bases identical to TRBD1. Trimming cost V 3 bases and J 0 bases; bases outside gene matches: 4. From germline, CDR1 is LNHDA and CDR2 SQIVND (reference sequence). The CDR3 has 16 residues. CDR3 region: CASSIRGTGGSYEQYF. The CDR3 region has the DNA TGTGCCAGTAGTATCAGGGGGACAGGGGGCTCCTACGAGCAGTACTTC.

The chain is built from TRBV18 and TRBJ2-5, with 8 nucleotides matching TRBD1. This CDR3 has 15 residues. The junction had 6 bases not matched to a gene; V was cut back by 2 bases and J by 4 bases. Germline CDR1 is KGHSH and CDR2 is LQKENI. This CDR3 is CASSPVATGGETQYF. In nucleotides, the CDR3 is TGTGCCAGCTCACCAGTAGCTACAGGGGGAGAGACCCAGTACTTC.

The chain recombines TRBV7-3 with TRBJ2-3, with TRBD2 identical over 11 bases. CDR1 and CDR2 from the germline V gene are SGHTA and FQGTGA. The CDR3 sequence is 18 residues long. With 2 bases clipped from V and 2 bases from J, the junction kept 9 bases outside the gene matches. In DNA, the CDR3 is TGTGCCAGCAGCTTAGGTAAACTAGCGGGGGACTTCACAGATACGCAGTATTTT. As protein: CASSLGKLAGDFTDTQYF.

The DNA for the CDR3 is TGTGCCAGCAGTTACCGGGCAGACCCCGGGGAGCTGTTTTTT. This sequence encodes CASSYRADPGELFF. J is TRBJ2-2 and V is TRBV6-6, with D uncertain. V lost 2 bases, J lost 6 bases, and 10 bases lay in between. The CDR3 loop spans 14 amino acids. Per germline, CDR1 MNHNY and CDR2 SVGAGI (reference sequence).

This chain uses TRBV4-1 with TRBJ2-1, with 7 positions matching TRBD2. The trim removed 1 base at V and 4 bases at J, leaving 10 bases unmatched. CDR1 and CDR2 (germline): MGHRA, YSYEKL. The CDR3 is 17 residues long. The CDR3 protein is CASSQGSGASGYNEQFF. CDR3 nucleotides: TGCGCCAGCAGCCAAGGAAGTGGGGCTAGCGGTTACAATGAGCAGTTCTTC.

The genes are TRBV20-1 and TRBJ1-1; unclear D gene. CDR3 size: 11 residues. Deletions cut 4 bases from V and 5 bases from J, with 8 bases between. Germline values: CDR1 DFQATT, CDR2 SNEGSKA (reference sequence). The DNA for the CDR3 is TGCAGTGCTATGGTCCTGACTGAAGCTTTCTTT. Protein: CSAMVLTEAFF.

The table lists this clone with a few counts. Other DNA sequences in this specimen translate into the identical CDR3. The gene calls are TRBV5-4 and TRBJ1-1; no firm D call. V lost 0 bases to trimming and J lost 1 base, with 4 bases between them. The length of the CDR3 is 13 residues. CDR1 is SGHNT and CDR2 is YYREEE in the germline V gene (reference sequence). This CDR3 is CASSLGWNTEAFF. CDR3 nucleotide sequence: TGTGCCAGCAGCTTGGGGTGGAACACTGAAGCTTTCTTT.

As for this clone: Other DNA sequences in this sample translate to the same CDR3. The V call is TRBV18, the J call TRBJ2-2; D possibly corresponds to TRBD2 (5 bases). Looked up from germline, CDR1 is KGHSH and CDR2 is LQKENI. Trimming stripped 0 bases from V and 5 bases from J, with 7 bases between. This CDR3 has 14 residues. As DNA, the CDR3 is TGTGCCAGCTCACCACCGGGAGCTACCGGGGAGCTGTTTTTT. Translating it yields CASSPPGATGELFF.

The chain combines TRBV10-1 with TRBJ1-4; TRBD1 matches at 9 bases. The CDR3 is made up of 17 amino acids. CDR1 and CDR2 (germline): WNHNN, SYGVQD (reference sequence). V lost 6 bases and J lost 3; bases outside the gene matches: 11. In DNA, the CDR3 is TGCGCCAGCAGAAGGGACAGGGAAGATGTCTCTAATGAAAAACTGTTTTTT. It is translated as CASRRDREDVSNEKLFF.

On this clone itself: This specimen includes other DNA sequences encoding the same CDR3. The chain is built from TRBV29-1 and TRBJ2-3; either TRBD1 or TRBD2 may fit D (5 bases each). Trimming cost V 6 bases and J 0 bases, with 10 bases left between them. Germline CDR1 SQVTM, CDR2 ANQGSEA. The CDR3 length is 13 residues. CDR3 coding DNA: TGCAGCGTGAGGGGTCGAAGCACAGATACGCAGTATTTT. This encodes CSVRGRSTDTQYF.

This clone was counted a single time. The J gene is TRBJ1-6, the V gene TRBV5-1, with D possibly being TRBD1 (6 bases). The CDR3 loop spans 15 amino acids. Germline V CDR1 and CDR2: SGHRS, YFSETQ. Between the trimmed V and J ends, which lost 3 bases and 4 bases, there was a span of 11 bases. The CDR3, as DNA: TGCGCCAGCAGCTCGGAGGGGGGGTATAATTCACCCCTCCACTTT. Protein product: CASSSEGGYNSPLHF.

V gene TRBV7-3 combines with J gene TRBJ2-3, with D perhaps TRBD2 (6 bases). The CDR3 covers 15 residues. Between the trimmed V and J ends, which lost 3 bases and 3 bases, there was a span of 13 bases. Germline values: CDR1 SGHTA, CDR2 FQGTGA. CDR3 coding DNA: TGTGCCAGCAGCTTTTTCGGGGGAGAGACAGATACGCAGTATTTT. Amino acids: CASSFFGGETDTQYF.

The chain uses TRBV29-1 and TRBJ1-5; D remains unclear. Germline CDR1 reads SQVTM; CDR2 reads ANQGSEA. V lost 7 bases, J lost 0 bases, and 7 bases lay in between. The CDR3 consists of 12 residues. The CDR3 nucleotides are TGCAGCGCGGGGTCTAGCAATCAGCCCCAGCATTTT. It specifies CSAGSSNQPQHF.

This clone was observed a single time. The chain combines TRBV10-3 with TRBJ2-5; D unclear. CDR3 length: 14 amino acids. Trimming took off 3 bases at V and 4 bases at J, with 12 bases between the two ends. CDR1 is ENHRY and CDR2 is SYGVKD in the germline V gene. The CDR3 loop is CAISDPEGAETQYF. As DNA, the CDR3 is TGTGCCATCAGTGACCCAGAAGGAGCAGAGACCCAGTACTTC.

This chain connects TRBV30 to TRBJ1-1; no clear D gene. V dropped 2 bases and J dropped 1 base, with 11 bases sitting between them. The CDR3 spans 14 residues. Germline CDR1 is GTSNPN and CDR2 is SVGIG (reference sequence). CDR3 sequence (DNA): TGTGCCTGGAGTCGTCCGGGAAGGAACACTGAAGCTTTCTTT. Translating it yields CAWSRPGRNTEAFF.

This clone was seen once. This chain uses TRBV7-9 with TRBJ2-5, with TRBD2 matching over 7 bases. Per the germline V gene, CDR1 is SEHNR and CDR2 is FQNEAQ (reference sequence). The CDR3 sequence is 15 residues long. V gave up 1 base and J gave up 1 base; unmatched junction bases: 3. CDR3 bases: TGTGCCAGCAGCTTAGAACTAGCGTTCCAAGAGACCCAGTACTTC. This sequence encodes CASSLELAFQETQYF.

The chain carries TRBV6-6 and TRBJ2-5; 9 bases line up with TRBD1. Trimming took 8 bases from V and 5 from J; bases not matched to a gene: 15. The CDR3 has 16 residues. Germline lookup yields CDR1 MNHNY and CDR2 SVGAGI (reference sequence). CDR3 bases: TGTGCCAGCGGCGACCCCCGGGACAGGGTCGATGAGACCCAGTACTTC. It translates to CASGDPRDRVDETQYF.

Points on this clone: Other DNA sequences in this sample translate to the same CDR3. The chain carries TRBV18 and TRBJ1-1; no clear D gene. Trimming removed 2 bases at V and 1 base at J, with 5 bases between. CDR1 is KGHSH, CDR2 LQKENI, per germline. CDR3 length equals 13 residues. The CDR3 reads CASSPGKNTEAFF. As DNA, the CDR3 is TGTGCCAGCTCACCAGGAAAGAACACTGAAGCTTTCTTT. Full variable domain (missing parts from reference TRBV18 and TRBJ1-1): NAGVMQNPRHLVRRRGQEARLRCSPMKGHSHVYWYRQLPEEGLKFMVYLQKENIIDESGMPKERFSAEFPKEGPSILRIQQVVRGDSAAYFCASSPGKNTEAFFGQGTRLTVV.

This chain joins TRBV2 and TRBJ2-7; the D is unclear. The length of the CDR3 is 15 residues. Germline V gene sequence: CDR1 SNHLY, CDR2 FYNNEI. Trimming stripped 2 bases from V and 0 bases from J, with 11 bases between. CDR3 region: CASSEKYLLSYEQYF. The CDR3 nucleotides are TGTGCCAGCAGTGAAAAATACCTACTCTCCTACGAGCAGTACTTC.

This clone was seen a single time. The CDR3: CASSRTARETQYF. DNA for the CDR3: TGTGCCAGCAGTCGGACAGCTCGGGAGACCCAGTACTTC. The V and J genes are TRBV25-1 and TRBJ2-5; maybe TRBD1 (6 bases). This CDR3 is built from 13 residues. The V end lost 5 bases, the J end lost 5 bases, and 12 bases lay between the germline ends. Germline assignment: CDR1 MGHDK and CDR2 SYGVNS.

This clone was detected only once. The genes are TRBV5-1 and TRBJ1-1, with D unclear. V lost 5 bases, J lost 4 bases, and 12 bases lay in between. The CDR3 has 13 amino acids. The germline CDR1 and CDR2 sequences are SGHRS and YFSETQ. The CDR3 reads CASRTQMSTEAFF. The CDR3 region has the DNA TGCGCCAGCAGGACACAGATGAGCACTGAAGCTTTCTTT. Full variable domain (remainder filled in from reference TRBV5-1 and TRBJ1-1): KAGVTQTPRYLIKTRGQQVTLSCSPISGHRSVSWYQQTPGQGLQFLFEYFSETQRNKGNFPGRFSGRQFSNSRSEMNVSTLELGDSALYLCASRTQMSTEAFFGQGTRLTVV.

The chain is built from TRBV4-1 and TRBJ1-2; TRBD1 matches at 7 bases. There are 12 residues in the CDR3. Losses at the gene ends were 4 bases for V and 5 bases for J; bases not matched to a gene: 1. The germline gives CDR1 MGHRA, CDR2 YSYEKL. The chain's CDR3 is CASSPGGYGYTF. In DNA form, the CDR3 reads TGCGCCAGCAGCCCAGGGGGATATGGCTACACCTTC.

V is TRBV6-1 and J is TRBJ1-6; D gene uncertain. The CDR3 length is 14 residues. The germline V and J ends were trimmed by 6 bases and 0 bases, with 6 bases remaining between them. Germline V gives CDR1 MNHNS, CDR2 SASEGT. The CDR3 reads CASRGVSYNSPLHF. CDR3 sequence (DNA): TGTGCCAGCAGGGGAGTCTCCTATAATTCACCCCTCCACTTT.